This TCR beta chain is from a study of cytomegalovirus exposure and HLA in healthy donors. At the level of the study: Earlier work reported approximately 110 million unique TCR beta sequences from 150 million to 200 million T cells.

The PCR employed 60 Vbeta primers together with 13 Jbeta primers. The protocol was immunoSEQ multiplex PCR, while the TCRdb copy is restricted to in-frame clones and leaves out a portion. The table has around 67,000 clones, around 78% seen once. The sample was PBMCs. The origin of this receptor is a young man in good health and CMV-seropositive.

CDR3 loop: CASSPRGVNTEAFF. DNA for the CDR3: TGTGCCAGTAGTCCCAGGGGTGTGAACACTGAAGCTTTCTTT. This sequence joins TRBV19 and TRBJ1-1, with a tentative D call TRBD1 (6 bases). The CDR3 consists of 14 residues. V lost 5 bases, J lost 0 bases, and 10 bases lay in between. Germline CDR1 and CDR2: LNHDA and SQIVND (reference sequence).